This TCR beta chain was sequenced in a study of T cell changes during pregnancy in multiple sclerosis. Assay: immunoSEQ multiplex PCR; the TCRdb copy retains only in-frame clones and omits some. The sample shows about 59,000 clones, 90% to 95% of them seen only once. This TCR came from a female donor in good health, enrolled as a control in a pregnancy study. This specimen was peripheral blood, taken in the third trimester of pregnancy.

CDR3 DNA: TGTGCCAGCAGTGCTCCCAGTGGAGGGAACTATGGCTACACCTTC. It specifies CASSAPSGGNYGYTF. The chain joins TRBV6-1 to TRBJ1-2; D not certain. Trimming stripped 4 bases from V and 2 bases from J, with 14 bases between. Germline V gene lookup returns CDR1 MNHNS and CDR2 SASEGT. The CDR3 totals 15 residues.